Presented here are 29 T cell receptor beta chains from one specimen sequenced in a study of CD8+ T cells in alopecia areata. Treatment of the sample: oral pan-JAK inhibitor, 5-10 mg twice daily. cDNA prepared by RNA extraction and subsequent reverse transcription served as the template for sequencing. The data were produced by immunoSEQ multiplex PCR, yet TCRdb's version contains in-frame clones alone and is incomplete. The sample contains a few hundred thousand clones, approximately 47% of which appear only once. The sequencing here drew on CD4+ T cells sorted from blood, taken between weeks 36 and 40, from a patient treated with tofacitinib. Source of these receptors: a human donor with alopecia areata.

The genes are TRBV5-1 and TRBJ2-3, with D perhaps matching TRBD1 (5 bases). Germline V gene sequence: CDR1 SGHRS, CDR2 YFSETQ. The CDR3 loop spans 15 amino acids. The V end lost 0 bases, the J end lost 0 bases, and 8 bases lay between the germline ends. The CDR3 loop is CASSLGQMSTDTQYF. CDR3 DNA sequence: TGCGCCAGCAGCTTGGGACAGATGAGCACAGATACGCAGTATTTT.

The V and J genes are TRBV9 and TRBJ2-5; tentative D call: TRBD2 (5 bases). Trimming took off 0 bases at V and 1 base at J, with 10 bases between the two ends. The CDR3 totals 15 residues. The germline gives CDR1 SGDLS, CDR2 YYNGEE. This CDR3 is CASSVGPAAQETQYF. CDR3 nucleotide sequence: TGTGCCAGCAGCGTAGGTCCAGCGGCCCAAGAGACCCAGTACTTC.

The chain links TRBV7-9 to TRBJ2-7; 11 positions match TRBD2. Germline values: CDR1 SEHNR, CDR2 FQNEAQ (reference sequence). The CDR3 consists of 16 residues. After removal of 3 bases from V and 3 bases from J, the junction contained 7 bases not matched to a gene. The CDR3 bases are TGTGCCAGCAGCTTGGTACCGGGACTAGCGGACTACGAGCAGTACTTC. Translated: CASSLVPGLADYEQYF.

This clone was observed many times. CDR3 DNA: TGTGCCAGCAGTGAACGACGTAGGGAAGGCCAGCCCCAGCATTTT. It codes for CASSERRREGQPQHF. The genes are TRBV2 and TRBJ1-5; D uncertain. This CDR3 spans 15 amino acids. Trimming cost V 2 bases and J 7 bases, with 15 bases left between them. The germline V gene has CDR1 SNHLY and CDR2 FYNNEI.

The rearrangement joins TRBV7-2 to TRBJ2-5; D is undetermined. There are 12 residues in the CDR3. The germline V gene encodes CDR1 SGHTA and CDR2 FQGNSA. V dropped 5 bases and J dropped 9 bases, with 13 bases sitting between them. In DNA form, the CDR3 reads TGTGCCAGCAGCCTCGATCCTGTGGCCCAGTACTTC. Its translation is CASSLDPVAQYF.

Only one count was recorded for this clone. The DNA of the CDR3 is TGTGCCAGCAGCTTAGGGATCACCACCGGGGAGCTGTTTTTT. It codes for CASSLGITTGELFF. This chain connects TRBV7-2 to TRBJ2-2; no firm D call. Germline V lookup: CDR1 SGHTA, CDR2 FQGNSA. Between the trimmed V and J ends, which lost 1 base and 4 bases, there was a span of 7 bases. The CDR3 has 14 residues.

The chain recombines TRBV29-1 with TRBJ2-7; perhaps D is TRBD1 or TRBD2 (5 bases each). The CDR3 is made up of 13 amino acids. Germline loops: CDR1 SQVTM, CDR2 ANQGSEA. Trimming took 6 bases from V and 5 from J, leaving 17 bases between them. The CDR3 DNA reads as TGCAGCGTCCAAGGGCGCAGGGACCACGAGCAGTACTTC. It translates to CSVQGRRDHEQYF.

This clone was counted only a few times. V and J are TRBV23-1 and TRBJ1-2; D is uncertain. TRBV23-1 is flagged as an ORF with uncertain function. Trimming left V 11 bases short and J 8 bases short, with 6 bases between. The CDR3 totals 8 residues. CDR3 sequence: CAPGGYTF. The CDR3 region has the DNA TGCGCCCCCGGGGGCTACACCTTC.

CDR3 loop: CASSLDGNSPYEQYF. DNA of the CDR3: TGCGCCAGCAGCTTGGACGGGAACTCCCCCTACGAGCAGTACTTC. The chain employs TRBV5-1 and TRBJ2-7, with D possibly matching TRBD2 (5 bases). Trimming took 0 bases from V and 2 from J, leaving 12 bases between them. This CDR3 contains 15 residues. Per germline, CDR1 SGHRS and CDR2 YFSETQ.

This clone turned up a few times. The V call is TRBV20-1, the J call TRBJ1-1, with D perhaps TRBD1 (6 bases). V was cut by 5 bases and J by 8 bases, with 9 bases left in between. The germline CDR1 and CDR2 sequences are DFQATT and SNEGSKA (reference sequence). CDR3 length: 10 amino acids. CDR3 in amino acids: CSALQGEAFF. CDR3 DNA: TGCAGTGCTTTACAGGGAGAAGCTTTCTTT.

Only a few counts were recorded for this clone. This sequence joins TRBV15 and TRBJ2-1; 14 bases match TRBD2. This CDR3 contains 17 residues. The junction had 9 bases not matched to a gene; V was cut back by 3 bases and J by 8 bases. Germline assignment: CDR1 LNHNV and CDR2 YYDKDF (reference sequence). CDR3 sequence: CATSSLSGTSGSDEQFF. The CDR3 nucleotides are TGTGCCACCAGCAGTCTATCCGGGACTAGCGGGAGTGATGAGCAGTTCTTC.

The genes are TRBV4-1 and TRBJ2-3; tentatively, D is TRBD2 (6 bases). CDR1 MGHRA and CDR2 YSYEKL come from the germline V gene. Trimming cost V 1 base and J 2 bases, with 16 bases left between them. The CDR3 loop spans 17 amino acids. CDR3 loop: CASSQVGPSVPTDTQYF. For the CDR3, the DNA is TGCGCCAGCAGCCAAGTTGGGCCTAGCGTACCCACAGATACGCAGTATTTT.

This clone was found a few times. The CDR3 sequence is CASSYSRDASGSSYEQYF. The CDR3 DNA sequence: TGTGCCAGCTCATATTCAAGAGACGCTAGCGGTAGCTCCTACGAGCAGTACTTC. The chain employs TRBV18 and TRBJ2-7, with 7 positions matching TRBD2. Germline V gene sequence: CDR1 KGHSH, CDR2 LQKENI. The CDR3 extends over 18 amino acids. Germline trimming cut 5 bases from V and 0 bases from J; bases unmatched to any gene: 16.

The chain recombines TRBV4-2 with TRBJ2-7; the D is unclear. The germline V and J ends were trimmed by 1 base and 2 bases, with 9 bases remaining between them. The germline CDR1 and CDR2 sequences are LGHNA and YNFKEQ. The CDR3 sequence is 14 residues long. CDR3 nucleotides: TGTGCCAGCAGCCAAGGAGGTGATCCCTACGAGCAGTACTTC. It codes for CASSQGGDPYEQYF.

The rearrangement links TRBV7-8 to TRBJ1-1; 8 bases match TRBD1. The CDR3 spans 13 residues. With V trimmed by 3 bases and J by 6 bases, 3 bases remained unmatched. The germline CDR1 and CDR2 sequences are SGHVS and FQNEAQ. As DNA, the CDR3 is TGTGCCAGCAGCTTTATGGACAGGGCTGAAGCTTTCTTT. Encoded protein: CASSFMDRAEAFF.

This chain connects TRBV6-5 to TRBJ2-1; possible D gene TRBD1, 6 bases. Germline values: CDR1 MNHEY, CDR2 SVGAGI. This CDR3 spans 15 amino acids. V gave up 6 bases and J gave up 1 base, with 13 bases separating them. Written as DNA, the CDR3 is TGTGCCAGCAGCCCGGACAGTCCTTCCTACAATGAGCAGTTCTTC. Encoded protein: CASSPDSPSYNEQFF.

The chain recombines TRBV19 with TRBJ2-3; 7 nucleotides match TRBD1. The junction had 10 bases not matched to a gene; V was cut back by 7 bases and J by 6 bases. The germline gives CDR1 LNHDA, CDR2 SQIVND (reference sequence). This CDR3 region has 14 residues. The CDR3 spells CASNPGQVKDTQYF. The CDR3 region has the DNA TGTGCCAGTAACCCAGGACAGGTCAAGGATACGCAGTATTTT.

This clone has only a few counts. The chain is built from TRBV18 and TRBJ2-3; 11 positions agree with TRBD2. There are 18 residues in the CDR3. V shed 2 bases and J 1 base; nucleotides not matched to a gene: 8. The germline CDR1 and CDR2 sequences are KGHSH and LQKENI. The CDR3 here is CASSPITSGSGGTDTQYF. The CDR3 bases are TGTGCCAGCTCACCAATCACTAGCGGGAGTGGTGGCACAGATACGCAGTATTTT.

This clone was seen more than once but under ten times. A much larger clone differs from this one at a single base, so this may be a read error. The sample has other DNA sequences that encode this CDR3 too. This CDR3 is CASSLSPRLNYGYTF. The CDR3 DNA reads as TGTGCCAGCAGTTTATCTCCCAGGTTGAACTATGGCTACACCTTC. This chain joins TRBV28 and TRBJ1-2, with no clear D. This CDR3 has 15 amino acids. Trimming stripped 1 base from V and 2 bases from J, with 11 bases between. Germline-derived CDR1 and CDR2 are MDHEN and SYDVKM.

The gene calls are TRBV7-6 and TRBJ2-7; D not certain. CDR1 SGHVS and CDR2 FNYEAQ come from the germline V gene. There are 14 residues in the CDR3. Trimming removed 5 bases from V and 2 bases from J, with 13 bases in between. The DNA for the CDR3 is TGTGCCAGCAGCGCACCATCAACCCCCTACGAGCAGTACTTC. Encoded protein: CASSAPSTPYEQYF.

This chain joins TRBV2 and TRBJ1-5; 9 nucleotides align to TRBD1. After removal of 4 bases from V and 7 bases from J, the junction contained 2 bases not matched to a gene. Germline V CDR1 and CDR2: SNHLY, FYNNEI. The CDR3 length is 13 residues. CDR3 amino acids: CASSGTGEQPQHF. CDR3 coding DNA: TGTGCCAGCAGTGGGACAGGGGAGCAGCCCCAGCATTTT.

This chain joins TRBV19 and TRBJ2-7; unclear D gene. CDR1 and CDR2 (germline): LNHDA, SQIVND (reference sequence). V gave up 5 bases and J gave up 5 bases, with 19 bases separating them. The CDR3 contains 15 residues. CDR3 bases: TGTGCCAGTAGTGTATCTGACAAGGAGTTCCACGAGCAGTACTTC. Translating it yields CASSVSDKEFHEQYF.

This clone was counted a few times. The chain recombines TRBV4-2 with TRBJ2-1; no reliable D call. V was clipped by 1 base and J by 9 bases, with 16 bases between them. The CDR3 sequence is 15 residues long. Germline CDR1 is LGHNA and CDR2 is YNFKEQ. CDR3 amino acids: CASSQGLGRHPEQFF. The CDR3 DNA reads TGTGCCAGCAGCCAAGGCTTAGGCCGCCACCCTGAGCAGTTCTTC.

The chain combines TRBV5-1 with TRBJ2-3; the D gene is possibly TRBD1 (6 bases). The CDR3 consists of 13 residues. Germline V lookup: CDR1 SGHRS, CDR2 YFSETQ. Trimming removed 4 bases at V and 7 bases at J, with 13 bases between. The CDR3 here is CASSRTQGNTQYF. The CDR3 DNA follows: TGCGCCAGCAGCAGAACACAGGGTAATACGCAGTATTTT.

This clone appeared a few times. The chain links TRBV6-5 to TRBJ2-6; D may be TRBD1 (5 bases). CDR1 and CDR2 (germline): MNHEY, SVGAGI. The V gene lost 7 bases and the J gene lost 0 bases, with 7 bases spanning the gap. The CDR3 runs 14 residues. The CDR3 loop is CASMDTSGANVLTF. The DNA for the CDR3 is TGTGCCAGCATGGACACCTCTGGGGCCAACGTCCTGACTTTC.

For the CDR3, the DNA is TGTGCCAGCAGTTACCCACCTCTCCCAACTAATGAAAAACTGTTTTTT. Translation gives CASSYPPLPTNEKLFF. The V gene is TRBV6-5, the J gene TRBJ1-4, with D uncertain. The CDR3 is 16 amino acids. The germline V gene encodes CDR1 MNHEY and CDR2 SVGAGI. Trimming pared 2 bases from V and 0 bases from J, leaving 10 bases between.

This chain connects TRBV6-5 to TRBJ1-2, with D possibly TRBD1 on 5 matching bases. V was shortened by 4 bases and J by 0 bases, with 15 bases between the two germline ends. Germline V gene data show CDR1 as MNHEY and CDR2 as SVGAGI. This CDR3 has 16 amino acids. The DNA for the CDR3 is TGTGCCAGCAGTTGGGACCGCAGTGGAGCTAACTATGGCTACACCTTC. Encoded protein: CASSWDRSGANYGYTF.

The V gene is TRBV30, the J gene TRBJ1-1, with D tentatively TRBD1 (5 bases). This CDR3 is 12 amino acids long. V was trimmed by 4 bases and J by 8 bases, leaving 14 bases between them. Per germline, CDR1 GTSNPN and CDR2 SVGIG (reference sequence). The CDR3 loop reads CAWTAQGVEAFF. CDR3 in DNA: TGTGCCTGGACCGCTCAGGGAGTAGAAGCTTTCTTT.

In nucleotides, the CDR3 is TGTGCCAGCTCACCGGCGCCGCTTGTTTACGAGCAGTACTTC. Its translation: CASSPAPLVYEQYF. The V and J genes are TRBV18 and TRBJ2-7, with D hard to call. V lost 3 bases and J 4 bases, leaving 13 bases between the germline ends. CDR3 length equals 14 residues. CDR1 KGHSH and CDR2 LQKENI come from the germline V gene.